A single TCR beta chain is shown here with its context. CDR1 is GTSNPN, CDR2 SVGIG, per germline (reference sequence). Trimming shortened V by 1 base and J by 11 bases, and 14 bases separated the two germline ends. This CDR3 has 12 residues. PCR was performed using 60 Vbeta and 13 Jbeta primers. Produced via immunoSEQ multiplex PCR; TCRdb's table is partial and in-frame only. The sample has approximately 220,000 clones; 75% to 90% are singletons. The data belong to a study of cytomegalovirus exposure and HLA in healthy donors. Input material: PBMCs. This chain uses TRBV30 with TRBJ2-5; D is uncertain. The TCR was taken from a boy between 2 and 10 years old in good health and CMV-seronegative. CDR3 DNA sequence: TGTGCCTGGAGTGCCCGCGACTTTGAGCAGTACTTC. It yields the protein CAWSARDFEQYF.